The 21 T cell receptor beta chains below all came from one sample that was sequenced in a study of cytomegalovirus exposure and HLA in healthy donors. The PCR used 60 Vbeta and 13 Jbeta primers. The method was immunoSEQ multiplex PCR; TCRdb's version includes in-frame clones alone and lacks a portion of them. The sample lists about 130,000 clones; around 75% were seen once. The sample comprised PBMCs. These receptors all stem from a man aged 35 to 55 in good health and CMV-seronegative.

In DNA, the CDR3 is TGTGCCAGCAGTGGAGGTACCCTCTACGAGCAGTACTTC. Translating it yields CASSGGTLYEQYF. The chain uses TRBV28 and TRBJ2-7; tentatively, D is TRBD2 (5 bases). The V gene's germline CDR1 is MDHEN and CDR2 SYDVKM. This CDR3 is built from 13 residues. V lost 5 bases to trimming and J lost 3 bases, with 11 bases between them. The full variable domain, rest sourced from reference TRBV28 and TRBJ2-7, is DVKVTQSSRYLVKRTGEKVFLECVQDMDHENMFWYRQDPGLGLRLIYFSYDVKMKEKGDIPEGYSVSREKKERFSLILESASTNQTSMYLCASSGGTLYEQYFGPGTRLTVT.

The CDR3 reads CASSTITGGAYGYTF. The CDR3 coding sequence is TGTGCCAGCAGTACCATTACAGGGGGCGCCTATGGCTACACCTTC. The chain links TRBV6-1 to TRBJ1-2; TRBD1 agrees at 9 bases. The V gene's germline CDR1 is MNHNS and CDR2 SASEGT. This CDR3 has 15 amino acids. Germline trimming cut 5 bases from V and 4 bases from J; bases unmatched to any gene: 8.

The chain has TRBV28 and TRBJ2-3, with D tentatively TRBD1 (5 bases). V was pared by 5 bases and J by 1 base, with 16 bases between. This CDR3 has 16 residues. Looked up from germline, CDR1 is MDHEN and CDR2 is SYDVKM. The CDR3 bases are TGTGCCAGCAGTCCCCCGTCCCAGGGTGGCACAGATACGCAGTATTTT. This gives the protein CASSPPSQGGTDTQYF. Filled out from reference TRBV28 and TRBJ2-3, the complete variable domain reads DVKVTQSSRYLVKRTGEKVFLECVQDMDHENMFWYRQDPGLGLRLIYFSYDVKMKEKGDIPEGYSVSREKKERFSLILESASTNQTSMYLCASSPPSQGGTDTQYFGPGTRLTVL.

The gene calls are TRBV7-3 and TRBJ2-3, with D uncertain. Germline CDR1 reads SGHTA; CDR2 reads FQGTGA. There are 13 residues in the CDR3. Trimming shortened V by 5 bases and J by 6 bases, and 12 bases separated the two germline ends. CDR3: CASSPGFRDTQYF. The CDR3 DNA reads as TGTGCCAGCAGCCCCGGGTTCCGGGATACGCAGTATTTT.

The genes are TRBV6-5 and TRBJ2-2, with TRBD1 identical over 9 bases. CDR3 length: 15 amino acids. The J segment lost 0 bases and the V segment lost 5 bases, leaving 1 base of the junction unmatched. Germline CDR1 MNHEY, CDR2 SVGAGI. The CDR3 spells CASSRTGANTGELFF. CDR3 in DNA: TGTGCCAGCAGTCGGACAGGGGCGAACACCGGGGAGCTGTTTTTT.

The chain is built from TRBV4-1 and TRBJ2-7; D is possibly TRBD1 (7 bases). This CDR3 is built from 16 residues. V lost 1 base and J 3 bases, leaving 16 bases between the germline ends. The germline gives CDR1 MGHRA, CDR2 YSYEKL. DNA for the CDR3: TGCGCCAGCAGCCAAGTGGCGGGACAGCATGACTACGAGCAGTACTTC. The encoded protein is CASSQVAGQHDYEQYF.

A remark on this clone: Compared with germline, one end of the junction differs, possibly owing to a read error. The V call is TRBV7-8, the J call TRBJ2-2, with D tentatively TRBD2 (6 bases). From germline, CDR1 is SGHVS and CDR2 FQNEAQ. This CDR3 has 15 amino acids. The CDR3 region is CASSFGDSKTGELFF. DNA of the CDR3: TGTGCCAGCAGCTTCGGGGACTCGAAAACCGGGGAGCTGTTTTTT.

The chain uses TRBV6-5 and TRBJ1-4, with D unclear. The CDR3 runs to 14 residues. Germline V gives CDR1 MNHEY, CDR2 SVGAGI. Trimming took off 7 bases at V and 3 bases at J, with 12 bases between the two ends. CDR3 nucleotide sequence: TGTGCCAGCACCCAACTAGGGCCTAATGAAAAACTGTTTTTT. It translates to CASTQLGPNEKLFF.

The chain recombines TRBV30 with TRBJ2-7; 9 bases agree with TRBD1. V shed 1 base, J shed 5 bases, and the junction held 6 bases outside the gene matches. The CDR3 is 14 residues long. Germline V gene data show CDR1 as GTSNPN and CDR2 as SVGIG (reference sequence). CDR3 protein: CAWSGGDREDEQYF. The DNA for the CDR3 is TGTGCCTGGAGTGGGGGGGACAGGGAGGACGAGCAGTACTTC. Complete variable domain (other parts from reference TRBV30 and TRBJ2-7): SQTIHQWPATLVQPVGSPLSLECTVEGTSNPNLYWYRQAAGRGLQLLFYSVGIGQISSEVPQNLSASRPQDRQFILSSKKLLLSDSGFYLCAWSGGDREDEQYFGPGTRLTVT.

The CDR3 loop reads CASSSGNTGELFF. The CDR3 nucleotides read TGTGCCAGCAGCTCAGGGAACACCGGGGAGCTGTTTTTT. The chain has TRBV9 and TRBJ2-2, with D unclear. Trimming took 4 bases from V and 1 from J, leaving 5 bases between them. This CDR3 comprises 13 residues. CDR1 SGDLS and CDR2 YYNGEE come from the germline V gene.

The chain is built from TRBV5-6 and TRBJ1-2; D call uncertain. Germline values: CDR1 SGHDT, CDR2 YYEEEE. V was pared by 3 bases and J by 13 bases, with 16 bases between. The CDR3 covers 12 residues. The CDR3 nucleotides read TGTGCCAGCAGCTCACTCGCGGGGATGGGCACCTTC. This translates into CASSSLAGMGTF.

This sequence joins TRBV18 and TRBJ2-2, with TRBD1 matching 8 bases. The CDR3 runs to 15 residues. Germline V gene data show CDR1 as KGHSH and CDR2 as LQKENI. Losses at the gene ends were 3 bases for V and 6 bases for J; bases not matched to a gene: 6. CDR3 nucleotide sequence: TGTGCCAGCTCACCGACAATACAGGGGGCCGGGGAGCTGTTTTTT. Protein product: CASSPTIQGAGELFF.

This chain joins TRBV27 and TRBJ1-2, with 11 bases lining up with TRBD1. Looked up from germline, CDR1 is MNHEY and CDR2 is SMNVEV (reference sequence). V shed 11 bases, J shed 2 bases, and the junction held 13 bases outside the gene matches. There are 16 residues in the CDR3. This CDR3 reads CAPPSGTGGTNYGYTF. The DNA for the CDR3 is TGTGCCCCCCCGTCCGGGACAGGGGGAACGAACTATGGCTACACCTTC.

The chain uses TRBV28 and TRBJ2-5; TRBD1 matches 9 bases. This CDR3 contains 15 residues. The V segment lost 5 bases and the J segment 4 bases; nucleotides outside the gene matches: 8. The germline V gene has CDR1 MDHEN and CDR2 SYDVKM. This CDR3 reads CASSPPGQGGETQYF. In DNA, the CDR3 is TGTGCCAGCAGTCCTCCGGGACAGGGCGGAGAGACCCAGTACTTC.

The V call is TRBV5-8, the J call TRBJ2-7; 8 positions agree with TRBD1. V lost 2 bases, J lost 6 bases, and 10 bases stayed unmatched. CDR1 and CDR2 from the germline V gene are SGHTS and YDEGEE. This CDR3 has 15 residues. The CDR3 region has the DNA TGTGCCAGCAGCTTTTACGGGACAGGTGTCACCGAGCAGTACTTC. This encodes CASSFYGTGVTEQYF.

The J gene is TRBJ1-1, the V gene TRBV7-3; D unclear. The CDR3 sequence is 14 residues long. CDR1 and CDR2 (germline): SGHTA, FQGTGA. V lost 2 bases, J lost 1 base, and 8 bases lay in between. The CDR3 DNA reads TGTGCCAGCAGCTTATTGGCAGGGAACACTGAAGCTTTCTTT. Translated, it gives CASSLLAGNTEAFF.

This clone was counted between two and nine times. The J gene is TRBJ2-3, the V gene TRBV19; 7 bases fit TRBD1. J lost 0 bases, V lost 6 bases, and 9 bases had no gene match. The germline V gene has CDR1 LNHDA and CDR2 SQIVND (reference sequence). CDR3 size: 16 residues. CDR3 bases: TGTGCCAGTAGCCTCCGACAGGGTTTGAGCACAGATACGCAGTATTTT. It translates to CASSLRQGLSTDTQYF.

In its sample, this clone was seen once. The V call is TRBV2, the J call TRBJ1-1; D is unclear. V was trimmed by 8 bases and J by 6 bases, leaving 13 bases between them. The CDR3 is made up of 12 amino acids. Germline CDR1 is SNHLY and CDR2 is FYNNEI. CDR3 residues: CASRTSSAEAFF. The CDR3 DNA reads TGTGCCAGCCGGACTTCTTCCGCTGAAGCTTTCTTT.

The chain employs TRBV4-1 and TRBJ2-1, with 7 bases lining up with TRBD2. The germline CDR1 and CDR2 sequences are MGHRA and YSYEKL. Unmatched junction bases numbered 14, after V lost 4 bases and J lost 8 bases. The CDR3 runs to 16 residues. This chain's CDR3 is CASSPGERGSTDEQFF. CDR3 nucleotide sequence: TGCGCCAGCAGCCCGGGCGAGCGGGGAAGCACGGATGAGCAGTTCTTC.

This rearrangement joins TRBV30 to TRBJ1-5, with a tentative D call TRBD1 (6 bases). The CDR3 runs 16 residues. CDR1 and CDR2 (germline): GTSNPN, SVGIG (reference sequence). Trimming took 2 bases from V and 4 from J, leaving 18 bases between them. DNA for the CDR3: TGTGCCTGGAGTTCTATCGCGGGGGCAGGAAATCAGCCCCAGCATTTT. Protein: CAWSSIAGAGNQPQHF.

The V gene is TRBV4-3, the J gene TRBJ2-7; TRBD2 might be the D (6 bases). CDR3 length: 17 amino acids. CDR1 and CDR2 from the germline V gene are LGHNA and YSLEER. V lost 0 bases to trimming and J lost 2 bases, with 17 bases between them. The CDR3 region is CASSQEFSGLATYEQYF. The DNA of the CDR3 is TGCGCCAGCAGCCAAGAATTCTCGGGCCTAGCGACCTACGAGCAGTACTTC.